What follows are 29 T cell receptor beta chains derived from one specimen sequenced in a study of vaccination and CD4 T cells after COVID-19. As to treatment: roughly nine-day PBMC culture with coronavirus spike peptide pools or control peptides (ViraFEST assay). The unexposed donor provided CD4+ T cells, which were taken before the COVID-19 pandemic (2011-2018). Their recognized antigens are unknown. With the Oncomine TCR Beta short-read assay, DNA from cultured CD4+ T cells was sequenced. The authors extracted genomic DNA from cultured CD4+ T cells. MiXCR, applied by TCRdb to the PCR reads, yields one record per CDR3 protein. The sample has thousands of distinct CDR3 sequences, 28% seen once. The sequenced sample was CD4+ T cells from blood, cultured in vitro. The source of these receptors is a human donor in good health.

This clonotype showed up just a few times. This sequence joins TRBV2 and TRBJ2-2; no clear D gene. The CDR3 loop spans 11 amino acids. The V gene's germline CDR1 is SNHLY and CDR2 FYNNEI. V shed 5 bases and J shed 7 bases, with 5 bases lying between them. The CDR3 is CASSYSGELFF. CDR3 DNA: TGTGCCAGCAGTTACAGCGGGGAGCTGTTTTTT.

Only a few counts were recorded for this clonotype. The DNA of the CDR3 is TGTGCCAGTAGTCTGGGACTAGCGGGCCTGTTGGGGGAGCAGTACTTC. It encodes CASSLGLAGLLGEQYF. V and J are TRBV19 and TRBJ2-7, with TRBD2 identical over 12 bases. J was trimmed by 7 bases and V by 5 bases; bases with no gene match: 12. CDR1 and CDR2 from the germline V gene are LNHDA and SQIVND (reference sequence). CDR3 length: 16 amino acids.

This clonotype was observed a handful of times. CDR3 amino acids: CAISVGLDITGELFF. As DNA, the CDR3 is TGTGCCATCAGTGTGGGACTCGATATTACCGGGGAGCTGTTTTTT. V is TRBV10-3 and J is TRBJ2-2; tentative D call: TRBD2 (6 bases). Trimming removed 4 bases at V and 5 bases at J, with 14 bases between. CDR3 length equals 15 residues. CDR1 is ENHRY, CDR2 SYGVKD, per germline.

The gene calls are TRBV6-4 and TRBJ2-2; D perhaps matches TRBD2 (5 bases). Per germline, CDR1 MRHNA and CDR2 SNTAGT. This CDR3 region has 13 residues. V was pared by 2 bases and J by 5 bases, with 6 bases between. CDR3 residues: CASSDRETGELFF. The CDR3 bases are TGTGCCAGCAGTGACAGGGAGACCGGGGAGCTGTTTTTT.

The V call is TRBV28, the J call TRBJ2-3, with unresolved D. V was pared by 3 bases and J by 0 bases, with 10 bases between. Germline CDR1 is MDHEN and CDR2 is SYDVKM. The CDR3 runs to 15 residues. As DNA, the CDR3 is TGTGCCAGCAGTTTTGCGGCGACAAGCACAGATACGCAGTATTTT. Its protein is CASSFAATSTDTQYF.

CDR3 DNA: TGTGCCAGCAGCCGAGCTAGCGGAGGGAGGGACACCGGGGAGCTGTTTTTT. It specifies CASSRASGGRDTGELFF. This chain connects TRBV11-3 to TRBJ2-2, with 7 bases identical to TRBD2. Germline V lookup: CDR1 SGHNT, CDR2 YENEEA. The CDR3 has 17 amino acids. Trimming cost V 5 bases and J 3 bases; bases outside gene matches: 12.

By share, this clonotype counts as medium-sized. The rearrangement uses TRBV19 and TRBJ1-2; D ambiguous. Trimming stripped 5 bases from V and 5 bases from J, with 9 bases between. CDR3 length: 12 residues. Per the germline V gene, CDR1 is LNHDA and CDR2 is SQIVND (reference sequence). As DNA, the CDR3 is TGTGCCAGTAGTGTCCGGGAATATGGCTACACCTTC. This encodes CASSVREYGYTF.

The gene calls are TRBV4-2 and TRBJ1-1, with unresolved D. The germline gives CDR1 LGHNA, CDR2 YNFKEQ. This CDR3 is 14 amino acids long. The germline V and J ends were trimmed by 1 base and 0 bases, with 6 bases remaining between them. The CDR3 protein is CASSQVSMNTEAFF. In DNA, the CDR3 is TGTGCCAGCAGCCAAGTTTCCATGAACACTGAAGCTTTCTTT.

The sample holds a few counts of this clonotype. The V and J genes are TRBV15 and TRBJ1-3; D is ambiguous. The CDR3 loop spans 13 amino acids. Trimming cost V 3 bases and J 4 bases, with 7 bases left between them. Germline-derived CDR1 and CDR2 are LNHNV and YYDKDF (reference sequence). CDR3 loop: CATSSRGGNTIYF. CDR3 nucleotides: TGTGCCACCAGCAGTCGCGGAGGAAACACCATATATTTT.

This clonotype was seen more than once but under ten times. The chain couples TRBV6-2 or TRBV6-3 to TRBJ1-1; TRBD1 agrees at 9 bases. The CDR3 has 13 residues. The V and J ends lost 3 bases and 10 bases, in that order; junction bases with no gene match: 6. Germline CDR1 MNHEY, CDR2 SVGEGT. CDR3 loop: CASSYEQGARAFF. In DNA, the CDR3 is TGTGCCAGCAGTTATGAACAGGGGGCGCGAGCTTTCTTT.

This chain uses TRBV6-1 with TRBJ2-1; 10 nucleotides align to TRBD2. This CDR3 is 15 amino acids long. CDR1 and CDR2 from the germline V gene are MNHNS and SASEGT. V was pared by 5 bases and J by 4 bases, with 5 bases of the junction left unmatched. The CDR3 coding sequence is TGTGCCAGCAGTACCCTAGCGGGGGTTTACAATGAGCAGTTCTTC. Amino acids: CASSTLAGVYNEQFF.

The chain joins TRBV6-1 to TRBJ2-1; tentative D call: TRBD2 (6 bases). Germline loops: CDR1 MNHNS, CDR2 SASEGT. The CDR3 length is 14 residues. The V and J ends lost 4 bases and 8 bases respectively, with 15 bases between them. The CDR3 sequence: CASSGLEGKYEQFF. The CDR3 nucleotides read TGTGCCAGCAGTGGACTAGAGGGAAAGTATGAGCAGTTCTTC.

This chain uses TRBV11-3 with TRBJ2-1; the match to TRBD2 covers 10 bases. Germline CDR1 reads SGHNT; CDR2 reads YENEEA. J lost 3 bases, V lost 5 bases, and 4 bases had no gene match. CDR3 length: 15 amino acids. The CDR3 DNA reads TGTGCCAGCAGCACAGGACTAGCGGACTACAATGAGCAGTTCTTC. Protein: CASSTGLADYNEQFF.

DNA for the CDR3: TGTGCCAGCAGCTTAAGACAGGGGGCCATGTACACTGAAGCTTTCTTT. It encodes CASSLRQGAMYTEAFF. J is TRBJ1-1 and V is TRBV7-9; 10 nucleotides match TRBD1. J was trimmed by 3 bases and V by 2 bases; bases with no gene match: 6. CDR1 is SEHNR, CDR2 FQNEAQ, per germline (reference sequence). The CDR3 covers 16 residues.

The J gene is TRBJ2-3, the V gene TRBV20-1, with D possibly being TRBD1 (6 bases). Germline CDR1 reads DFQATT; CDR2 reads SNEGSKA (reference sequence). This CDR3 has 15 residues. Trimming stripped 6 bases from V and 6 bases from J, with 22 bases between. The CDR3 is CSAVDPGHRTDTQYF. In nucleotides, the CDR3 is TGCAGTGCCGTCGACCCGGGACACCGGACGGATACGCAGTATTTT.

J is TRBJ2-5 and V is TRBV10-3; 13 bases are a match to TRBD2. Trimming took 11 bases from V and 5 from J; bases not matched to a gene: 11. This CDR3 comprises 15 residues. Germline CDR1 is ENHRY and CDR2 is SYGVKD. In nucleotides, the CDR3 is TGTGCCGCCAACCGAGGACTAGCGGGAGACGAGACCCAGTACTTC. Encoded protein: CAANRGLAGDETQYF.

This clonotype has more than one count but fewer than ten. The chain combines TRBV4-1 with TRBJ1-1, with D possibly TRBD1 on 5 matching bases. Germline-derived CDR1 and CDR2 are MGHRA and YSYEKL. V dropped 3 bases and J dropped 3 bases, with 14 bases sitting between them. The CDR3 is 15 residues long. This CDR3 reads CASSQGTARDTEAFF. The CDR3 DNA follows: TGCGCCAGCAGCCAGGGGACGGCCCGGGACACTGAAGCTTTCTTT.

This clonotype was seen a few times. The genes are TRBV7-2 and TRBJ2-7; possibly TRBD2 for D (5 bases). CDR3 length equals 17 residues. Germline lookup yields CDR1 SGHTA and CDR2 FQGNSA. Trimming stripped 1 base from V and 0 bases from J, with 16 bases between. The CDR3 DNA follows: TGTGCCAGCAGCTTAGTGCCGCTAGCATCTAGCTCCTACGAGCAGTACTTC. It is translated as CASSLVPLASSSYEQYF.

The chain is built from TRBV25-1 and TRBJ1-4; 7 nucleotides agree with TRBD1. The V and J ends lost 5 bases and 6 bases, in that order; junction bases with no gene match: 9. Germline values: CDR1 MGHDK, CDR2 SYGVNS. The CDR3 length is 15 residues. CDR3 in DNA: TGTGCCAGCAGTACACAGGGGCTGGGGGATGAAAAACTGTTTTTT. It translates to CASSTQGLGDEKLFF. The full variable domain, in which reference TRBV25-1 and TRBJ1-4 provide the parts outside the CDR3, is EADIYQTPRYLVIGTGKKITLECSQTMGHDKMYWYQQDPGMELHLIHYSYGVNSTEKGDLSSESTVSRIRTEHFPLTLESARPSHTSQYLCASSTQGLGDEKLFFGSGTQLSVL.

This clonotype has only a few counts. V is TRBV7-8 and J is TRBJ1-2; D might be TRBD1 (6 bases). Trimming took off 1 base at V and 1 base at J, with 10 bases between the two ends. Germline CDR1 SGHVS, CDR2 FQNEAQ. The CDR3 is made up of 15 amino acids. CDR3 DNA sequence: TGTGCCAGCAGCTTAGGGGGGACACTTAACTATGGCTACACCTTC. This translates into CASSLGGTLNYGYTF.

Here the CDR3 DNA reads TGTGCCAGCAGCTTAGCCGCCAACAGGGTGGGGCAGCCCCAGCATTTT. Translated, it gives CASSLAANRVGQPQHF. This sequence joins TRBV7-8 and TRBJ1-5, with D perhaps matching TRBD1 (6 bases). The ends were cut back, 0 bases at V and 7 bases at J, with 16 bases in the middle. This CDR3 has 16 amino acids. The V gene's germline CDR1 is SGHVS and CDR2 FQNEAQ.

The chain combines TRBV6-2 or TRBV6-3 with TRBJ2-7; 9 positions match TRBD2. There are 16 residues in the CDR3. Germline V gene data show CDR1 as MNHEY and CDR2 as SVGEGT. J was trimmed by 5 bases and V by 2 bases; bases with no gene match: 10. CDR3 bases: TGTGCCAGCAGTTACCCAAGTAGCGGGAGACCAAACGAGCAGTACTTC. Amino acid sequence: CASSYPSSGRPNEQYF.

This clonotype was seen only a few times. V usage is TRBV30 and J usage is TRBJ2-7, with D maybe TRBD1 (6 bases). Looked up from germline, CDR1 is GTSNPN and CDR2 is SVGIG (reference sequence). V was clipped by 1 base and J by 1 base, with 8 bases between them. The length of the CDR3 is 13 residues. The CDR3 sequence is CAWSGTDSYEQYF. The CDR3 DNA sequence: TGTGCCTGGAGTGGGACAGATTCCTACGAGCAGTACTTC. Using reference TRBV30 and TRBJ2-7 for the parts outside the CDR3, the full variable domain is SQTIHQWPATLVQPVGSPLSLECTVEGTSNPNLYWYRQAAGRGLQLLFYSVGIGQISSEVPQNLSASRPQDRQFILSSKKLLLSDSGFYLCAWSGTDSYEQYFGPGTRLTVT.

This clonotype appeared a few times. This CDR3 is CASRTSGTYEQYF. In DNA form, the CDR3 reads TGTGCCAGCCGGACTAGCGGCACCTACGAGCAGTACTTC. V is TRBV7-2 and J is TRBJ2-7, with 10 bases aligning to TRBD2. V trimming: 8 bases; J trimming: 2 bases; junction bases outside the gene matches: 3. Germline loops: CDR1 SGHTA, CDR2 FQGNSA. The CDR3 loop spans 13 amino acids.

The rearrangement links TRBV10-1 to TRBJ2-7, with D unresolved. V was trimmed by 6 bases and J by 2 bases, leaving 11 bases between them. The CDR3 is 13 amino acids. Germline V gene lookup returns CDR1 WNHNN and CDR2 SYGVQD (reference sequence). The CDR3 DNA reads TGCGCCAGCAGACGTTCGGGTGCCTACGAGCAGTACTTC. Protein product: CASRRSGAYEQYF.

The sample holds a few counts of this clonotype. This chain connects TRBV7-2 to TRBJ1-5; 7 positions agree with TRBD1. Germline CDR1 reads SGHTA; CDR2 reads FQGNSA. V lost 2 bases, J lost 7 bases, and 5 bases stayed unmatched. The CDR3 extends over 14 amino acids. CDR3: CASSLSGGGQPQHF. The CDR3 bases are TGTGCCAGCAGCTTATCAGGGGGTGGACAGCCCCAGCATTTT. Variable domain in full (rest from reference TRBV7-2 and TRBJ1-5): GAGVSQSPSNKVTEKGKDVELRCDPISGHTALYWYRQSLGQGLEFLIYFQGNSAPDKSGLPSDRFSAERTGGSVSTLTIQRTQQEDSAVYLCASSLSGGGQPQHFGDGTRLSIL.

This clonotype was picked up a small number of times. V and J are TRBV11-2 and TRBJ1-2, with no clear D. V lost 4 bases and J 8 bases, leaving 17 bases between the germline ends. The CDR3 loop spans 14 amino acids. The V gene's germline CDR1 is SGHAT and CDR2 FQNNGV. This chain's CDR3 is CASSSGRNSHGYTF. The CDR3 DNA follows: TGTGCCAGCAGCTCCGGGAGGAATTCGCACGGCTACACCTTC.

The genes are TRBV10-3 and TRBJ1-6; D is undetermined. V was pared by 0 bases and J by 9 bases, with 6 bases between. The CDR3 is 13 amino acids. Germline-derived CDR1 and CDR2 are ENHRY and SYGVKD. The chain's CDR3 is CAISESESSPLHF. The CDR3 coding sequence is TGTGCCATCAGTGAGTCGGAAAGTTCACCCCTCCACTTT.

V gene TRBV6-2 or TRBV6-3 combines with J gene TRBJ2-5; TRBD1 agrees at 11 bases. Germline V gene data show CDR1 as MNHEY and CDR2 as SVGEGT. The CDR3 is made up of 15 amino acids. V lost 6 bases to trimming and J lost 5 bases; unmatched junction nucleotides: 8. Here the CDR3 DNA reads TGTGCCAGCAGCCGGACAGGGGGCGCAGTCGAGACCCAGTACTTC. It encodes CASSRTGGAVETQYF.